This T cell receptor (beta chain) stems from a study of T cells after yellow fever vaccination. Germline CDR1 and CDR2: DFQATT and SNEGSKA (reference sequence). The CDR3 runs 13 residues. The ends were cut back, 4 bases at V and 1 base at J, with 10 bases in the middle. TCRdb fed the 5' RACE reads into MiXCR, producing one record per CDR3 protein. The data contain about 630,000 distinct CDR3 sequences, approximately 13% of them singletons. The J gene is TRBJ2-5, the V gene TRBV20-1, with D tentatively TRBD1 (5 bases). This clonotype was obtained from a man aged 25 to 40 who received the YFV17D yellow fever vaccine. The starting material was PBMCs, obtained on the day of the yellow fever booster vaccination. The CDR3 spells CSANRQLQETQYF. The CDR3 nucleotides are TGCAGTGCTAACCGACAGCTCCAAGAGACCCAGTACTTC.